This T cell receptor (beta chain) comes out of a study of T cell responses to AZD1222 COVID-19 vaccine. Clones were sequenced by immunoSEQ multiplex PCR, and TCRdb holds only the in-frame ones, with some missing. The repertoire includes 100,000 or so clones, 88% of them detected once, and about 2.5% sits in the top ten. This CDR3 has 15 amino acids. Looked up from germline, CDR1 is MNHEY and CDR2 is SVGAGI. The germline V and J ends were trimmed by 0 bases and 6 bases, with 14 bases remaining between them. The chain joins TRBV6-5 to TRBJ1-2; D gene unclear. The sequencing used peripheral blood, collected on day 0 of AZD1222 vaccination. The sequence came from an adult in good health. The CDR3 bases are TGTGCCAGCAGTTACTCGGTCCTGCCCACCCATGGCTACACCTTC. It encodes CASSYSVLPTHGYTF.